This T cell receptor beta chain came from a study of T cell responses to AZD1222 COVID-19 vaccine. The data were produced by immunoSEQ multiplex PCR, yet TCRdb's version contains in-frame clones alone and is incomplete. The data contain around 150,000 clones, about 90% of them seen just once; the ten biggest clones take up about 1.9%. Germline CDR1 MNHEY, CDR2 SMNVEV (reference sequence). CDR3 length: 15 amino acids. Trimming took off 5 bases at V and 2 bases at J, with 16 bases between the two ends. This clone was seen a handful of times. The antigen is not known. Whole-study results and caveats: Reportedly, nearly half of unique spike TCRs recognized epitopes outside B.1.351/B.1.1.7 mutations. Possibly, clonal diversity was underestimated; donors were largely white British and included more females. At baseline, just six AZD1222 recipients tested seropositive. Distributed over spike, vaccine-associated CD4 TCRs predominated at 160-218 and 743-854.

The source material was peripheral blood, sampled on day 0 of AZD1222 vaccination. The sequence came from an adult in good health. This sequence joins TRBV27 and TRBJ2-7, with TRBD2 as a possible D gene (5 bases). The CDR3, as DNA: TGTGCCAGCAGTCAATCAGCGACTATGACCTACGAGCAGTACTTC. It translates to CASSQSATMTYEQYF.